These 10 T cell receptor beta chains came from one sample sequenced in a study of T cell responses to AZD1222 COVID-19 vaccine. Some clones are missing from TCRdb's copy, which holds only in-frame ones; the method was immunoSEQ multiplex PCR. The sample consists of about 110,000 clones, about 86% of them appearing once. The sequences come from peripheral blood, collected on day 0 of AZD1222 vaccination. The origin of the receptors is an adult in good health.

This chain links TRBV2 with TRBJ2-5, with 10 positions matching TRBD2. The CDR3 loop spans 14 amino acids. V lost 6 bases, J lost 2 bases, and 3 bases stayed unmatched. From germline, CDR1 is SNHLY and CDR2 FYNNEI. Here the CDR3 reads CASRETSGQETQYF. The CDR3 DNA reads TGTGCCAGCAGGGAGACTAGCGGGCAAGAGACCCAGTACTTC.

The chain has TRBV5-1 and TRBJ1-5; 8 bases match TRBD1. The CDR3 sequence is 13 residues long. Germline assignment: CDR1 SGHRS and CDR2 YFSETQ. V lost 4 bases to trimming and J lost 7 bases; unmatched junction nucleotides: 4. CDR3 residues: CASSPDRGQPQHF. CDR3 in DNA: TGCGCCAGCAGCCCCGACAGGGGCCAGCCCCAGCATTTT.

The J gene is TRBJ2-1, the V gene TRBV27; D uncertain. Germline V gene sequence: CDR1 MNHEY, CDR2 SMNVEV (reference sequence). V was pared by 6 bases and J by 5 bases, with 11 bases between. CDR3 length equals 13 residues. This chain's CDR3 is CASRRSLNNEQFF. The CDR3 coding sequence is TGTGCCAGCAGGAGGAGTCTTAACAATGAGCAGTTCTTC.

The J gene is TRBJ2-5, the V gene TRBV5-1; D tentatively fits TRBD1 or TRBD2 (5 bases each). The V and J ends lost 0 bases and 7 bases respectively, with 10 bases between them. The length of the CDR3 is 13 residues. Germline CDR1 reads SGHRS; CDR2 reads YFSETQ. The chain's CDR3 is CASSLVGATTQYF. DNA of the CDR3: TGCGCCAGCAGCTTGGTCGGGGCTACGACCCAGTACTTC.

The J gene is TRBJ1-2, the V gene TRBV7-2, with 11 positions matching TRBD1. This CDR3 has 16 amino acids. V was clipped by 0 bases and J by 2 bases; unmatched bases: 2. CDR1 and CDR2 (germline): SGHTA, FQGNSA. CDR3 DNA sequence: TGTGCCAGCAGCTTAGCCCGGGACAGGGGGAACTATGGCTACACCTTC. As protein: CASSLARDRGNYGYTF.

The chain employs TRBV7-2 and TRBJ1-4; D not certain. The CDR3 spans 19 residues. Trimming cost V 0 bases and J 1 base, with 18 bases left between them. CDR1 and CDR2 from the germline V gene are SGHTA and FQGNSA. In DNA form, the CDR3 reads TGTGCCAGCAGCTTAGCGACGGGCAGGTTAGGTGGAACTAATGAAAAACTGTTTTTT. This sequence encodes CASSLATGRLGGTNEKLFF. Together with reference TRBV7-2 and TRBJ1-4, the CDR3 gives the full variable domain: GAGVSQSPSNKVTEKGKDVELRCDPISGHTALYWYRQSLGQGLEFLIYFQGNSAPDKSGLPSDRFSAERTGGSVSTLTIQRTQQEDSAVYLCASSLATGRLGGTNEKLFFGSGTQLSVL.

J is TRBJ1-5 and V is TRBV6-5; possible D gene TRBD1, 5 bases. This CDR3 is built from 15 residues. The germline CDR1 and CDR2 sequences are MNHEY and SVGAGI. With 5 bases removed from V and 8 bases from J, the gap between germline ends came to 19 bases. In DNA, the CDR3 is TGTGCCAGCAGTCCCCGGTCGGGGGTAGCAGAGCCCCAGCATTTT. Protein product: CASSPRSGVAEPQHF.

The chain uses TRBV6-2 or TRBV6-3 and TRBJ1-2; tentative D call: TRBD1 (5 bases). The CDR3 is 18 residues long. Trimming took 5 bases from V and 2 from J, leaving 24 bases between them. Germline V gene data show CDR1 as MNHEY and CDR2 as SVGEGT. CDR3 loop: CASSHGGESRVKNYGYTF. The DNA of the CDR3 is TGTGCCAGCAGTCACGGAGGGGAAAGTAGAGTTAAGAACTATGGCTACACCTTC.

This clone turned up a few times. The V call is TRBV24-1, the J call TRBJ1-5; D remains ambiguous. V was pared by 3 bases and J by 3 bases, with 14 bases between. Germline lookup yields CDR1 KGHDR and CDR2 SFDVKD. This CDR3 has 16 residues. As DNA, the CDR3 is TGTGCCACCAGTGATCCGTCCCGGACCGACAATCAGCCCCAGCATTTT. Protein sequence: CATSDPSRTDNQPQHF.

The CDR3 DNA sequence: TGTGCCAGCAGTTTGAGGGGGGGGGCTCAAGATACGCAGTATTTT. The encoded protein is CASSLRGGAQDTQYF. The chain links TRBV28 to TRBJ2-3, with a weak D call TRBD2 (7 bases). This CDR3 is 15 amino acids long. V gave up 3 bases and J gave up 5 bases, with 15 bases separating them. CDR1 and CDR2 (germline): MDHEN, SYDVKM.